Listed here is a single T cell receptor beta chain. The target antigen is unknown. This sample stems from a study of cytomegalovirus exposure and HLA in healthy donors. Trimming took 10 bases from V and 3 from J, leaving 16 bases between them. Germline lookup yields CDR1 SGHNT and CDR2 YYREEE (reference sequence). This CDR3 contains 14 residues. With 60 Vbeta and 13 Jbeta primers, the PCR was carried out. Method: immunoSEQ multiplex PCR; TCRdb's copy keeps in-frame clones and lacks some. The sample holds about 160,000 clones, 65% to 85% seen once. Study findings and constraints: There were three CMV-associated chains whose specificity for CMV antigens was confirmed in vitro. TCR sequences were mostly rare, though some public TCRs occurred in many donors. Across donors, presence/absence analyses took sequencing depth to be roughly uniform. By a later analysis, the bulk of CMV-associated TCR beta chains appeared HLA-restricted.

The sequenced material came from PBMCs. This receptor was identified in a woman between 50 and 59 years old in good health and CMV-seropositive. The V call is TRBV5-4, the J call TRBJ2-2; D possibly corresponds to TRBD2 (5 bases). Written as DNA, the CDR3 is TGTGCCTTCCTGAGGGCTAGCCACACCGGGGAGCTGTTTTTT. This sequence encodes CAFLRASHTGELFF.